One TCR beta chain is described in this entry. Its antigen remains unidentified. The data were taken from a study of T cell repertoires in cytomegalovirus infection. Broader study findings: Clonotypes of TCR beta that were HLA-C-restricted and CMV-specific dominated the ex vivo response.

TCRdb re-called the reads through MiXCR, storing one row per CDR3 protein. The table records some 700,000 distinct CDR3 sequences, around 35% of them present only once. The length of the CDR3 is 11 residues. Trimming shortened V by 1 base and J by 6 bases, and 4 bases separated the two germline ends. Per germline, CDR1 LGHDT and CDR2 YNNKEL (reference sequence). This chain links TRBV3-1 with TRBJ2-7, with D unclear. The sample consisted of cultured PBMCs, taken from culture after CMV antigen stimulation. This TCR was sampled from a human donor in good health (CMV status not recorded). Some clones in this sample may be carry-over from other donors' samples. For the CDR3, the DNA is TGTGCCAGCAGCCAAGCTTTCGAGCAGTACTTC. It is translated as CASSQAFEQYF.